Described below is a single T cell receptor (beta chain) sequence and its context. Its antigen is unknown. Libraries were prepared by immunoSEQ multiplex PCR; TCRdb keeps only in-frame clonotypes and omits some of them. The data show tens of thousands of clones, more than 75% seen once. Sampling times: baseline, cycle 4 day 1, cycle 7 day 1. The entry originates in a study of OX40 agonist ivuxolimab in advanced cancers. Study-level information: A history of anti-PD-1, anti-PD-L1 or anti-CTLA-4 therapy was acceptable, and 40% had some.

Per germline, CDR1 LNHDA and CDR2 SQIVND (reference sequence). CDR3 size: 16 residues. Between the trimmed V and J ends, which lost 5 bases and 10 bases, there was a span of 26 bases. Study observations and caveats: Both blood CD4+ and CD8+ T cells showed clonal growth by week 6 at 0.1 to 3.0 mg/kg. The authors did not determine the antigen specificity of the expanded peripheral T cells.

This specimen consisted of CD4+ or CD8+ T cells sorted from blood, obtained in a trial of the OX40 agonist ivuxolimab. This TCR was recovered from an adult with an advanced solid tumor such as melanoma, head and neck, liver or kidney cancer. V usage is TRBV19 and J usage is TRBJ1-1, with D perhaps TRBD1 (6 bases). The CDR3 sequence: CASSPYGGRAVTGAFF. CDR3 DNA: TGTGCCAGTAGTCCCTACGGGGGGCGCGCGGTGACGGGAGCTTTCTTT.